These 26 T cell receptor beta chains originate from one sample sequenced in a study of blood T cell repertoires in COVID-19. Generated by immunoSEQ multiplex PCR, the TCRdb table keeps only in-frame clones and is missing some. The sample records some 270,000 clones, 80% to 85% being singletons. The material sequenced was peripheral blood. The source of these receptors is a woman between 40 and 50 years old who had recovered from COVID-19.

The rearrangement uses TRBV20-1 and TRBJ1-2; TRBD1 is a possible D gene (6 bases). The CDR3 consists of 11 residues. Trimming removed 3 bases at V and 5 bases at J, with 7 bases between. Germline CDR1 reads DFQATT; CDR2 reads SNEGSKA (reference sequence). This CDR3 is CSASRGYGYTF. The CDR3 coding sequence is TGCAGTGCTAGCAGGGGATATGGCTACACCTTC.

The rearrangement links TRBV11-2 to TRBJ2-3, with D possibly matching TRBD1 (5 bases). Germline assignment: CDR1 SGHAT and CDR2 FQNNGV. V lost 5 bases and J lost 3, with 15 bases in between. The CDR3 contains 15 residues. This CDR3 is CASSLLGAVTDTQYF. CDR3 bases: TGTGCCAGCAGCCTTCTAGGGGCAGTGACAGATACGCAGTATTTT.

This chain uses TRBV5-1 with TRBJ1-5; 8 bases fit TRBD1. This CDR3 contains 16 residues. Germline V gene data show CDR1 as SGHRS and CDR2 as YFSETQ. J lost 0 bases, V lost 0 bases, and 2 bases had no gene match. Here the CDR3 reads CASSLGTGNSNQPQHF. The CDR3 bases are TGCGCCAGCAGCTTGGGGACAGGGAATAGCAATCAGCCCCAGCATTTT.

The rearrangement links TRBV28 to TRBJ1-1; D gene ambiguous. The CDR3 contains 15 residues. The V end was cut by 7 bases, the J end by 0 bases, with 15 bases between. Germline V lookup: CDR1 MDHEN, CDR2 SYDVKM. The CDR3 DNA is TGTGCCAGCACCCTAGGAGCGTTTTTGAACACTGAAGCTTTCTTT. Protein sequence: CASTLGAFLNTEAFF.

In its sample, this clone was seen once. The chain couples TRBV18 to TRBJ2-5; 12 positions match TRBD1. The J segment lost 5 bases and the V segment lost 4 bases, leaving 2 bases of the junction unmatched. The CDR3 extends over 14 amino acids. Germline V gene data show CDR1 as KGHSH and CDR2 as LQKENI. The CDR3 nucleotides are TGTGCCAGCTCACAGGGACAGGGGGCGGAGACCCAGTACTTC. This translates into CASSQGQGAETQYF.

V is TRBV5-1 and J is TRBJ2-1, with D tentatively TRBD1 (6 bases). Per germline, CDR1 SGHRS and CDR2 YFSETQ. Trimming pared 0 bases from V and 4 bases from J, leaving 11 bases between. This CDR3 comprises 15 residues. The CDR3: CASSLAQGLYNEQFF. The CDR3 nucleotides read TGCGCCAGCAGCTTGGCCCAGGGGTTATACAATGAGCAGTTCTTC.

The chain has TRBV2 and TRBJ2-1; 10 bases map to TRBD2. The CDR3 loop spans 15 amino acids. Germline assignment: CDR1 SNHLY and CDR2 FYNNEI. The V segment lost 4 bases and the J segment 8 bases; nucleotides outside the gene matches: 8. In DNA, the CDR3 is TGTGCCAGCAGTGCCGGGACTAGCGTTTTCTATGAGCAGTTCTTC. It codes for CASSAGTSVFYEQFF.

The V and J genes are TRBV2 and TRBJ1-4, with D possibly being TRBD1 (6 bases). CDR3 length equals 14 residues. CDR1 is SNHLY, CDR2 FYNNEI, per germline. V was trimmed by 3 bases and J by 8 bases, leaving 13 bases between them. The CDR3 coding sequence is TGTGCCAGCAGTGATCGGGGGGCAAAAGAAAAACTGTTTTTT. Translation: CASSDRGAKEKLFF.

V usage is TRBV4-2 and J usage is TRBJ1-6, with D perhaps TRBD1 (6 bases). Trimming removed 5 bases from V and 8 bases from J, with 13 bases in between. The CDR3 is 14 residues long. Germline lookup yields CDR1 LGHNA and CDR2 YNFKEQ. The CDR3 DNA is TGTGCCAGCAGCATGACCAGGGGAGATTCACCCCTCCACTTT. Protein product: CASSMTRGDSPLHF.

The chain joins TRBV18 to TRBJ1-2; no firm D call. V was clipped by 2 bases and J by 7 bases, with 11 bases between them. The CDR3 is made up of 13 amino acids. The V gene's germline CDR1 is KGHSH and CDR2 LQKENI. The CDR3 protein is CASSPGGTFGYTF. In DNA, the CDR3 is TGTGCCAGCTCACCAGGAGGTACATTTGGCTACACCTTC.

The genes are TRBV2 and TRBJ2-7, with D uncertain. CDR1 is SNHLY and CDR2 is FYNNEI in the germline V gene. The CDR3 has 15 residues. V was cut by 5 bases and J by 5 bases, with 19 bases left in between. The CDR3 is CASSQSSLRNDEQYF. DNA for the CDR3: TGTGCCAGCAGTCAGTCTAGTTTACGGAACGACGAGCAGTACTTC.

The table lists this clone with a count of one. The chain has TRBV30 and TRBJ1-1; TRBD1 is a possible D gene (5 bases). Germline V gene data show CDR1 as GTSNPN and CDR2 as SVGIG (reference sequence). CDR3 length equals 12 residues. V lost 7 bases and J 6 bases, leaving 15 bases between the germline ends. The DNA for the CDR3 is TGTGCCTACCAACGACAGTTGGCTGAAGCTTTCTTT. This translates into CAYQRQLAEAFF.

V is TRBV24-1 and J is TRBJ1-2; 7 bases match TRBD1. The CDR3 has 16 residues. Germline values: CDR1 KGHDR, CDR2 SFDVKD. With 5 bases clipped from V and 8 bases from J, the junction kept 16 bases outside the gene matches. The CDR3 bases are TGTGCCACCAGTGCCGCGACAGGGACCTATTCGGGAGGCTACACCTTC. Translated, it gives CATSAATGTYSGGYTF.

This clone was picked up a small number of times. The rearrangement uses TRBV6-1 and TRBJ1-2; weak D call: TRBD1 (5 bases). The germline V gene has CDR1 MNHNS and CDR2 SASEGT. This CDR3 has 14 amino acids. Trimming left V 2 bases short and J 2 bases short, with 9 bases between. The CDR3 region has the DNA TGTGCCAGCAGTGAATCGGGGGTGAACTATGGCTACACCTTC. It codes for CASSESGVNYGYTF.

V gene TRBV15 combines with J gene TRBJ2-5; 9 bases are a match to TRBD2. Trimming at V came to 2 bases and at J to 4 bases, leaving 8 bases not matched to a gene. Germline loops: CDR1 LNHNV, CDR2 YYDKDF (reference sequence). The CDR3 is 16 residues long. The CDR3 DNA reads TGTGCCACCAGCAGATTCCGAGCGGGGGGAAGAGAGACCCAGTACTTC. It yields the protein CATSRFRAGGRETQYF.

This clone showed up just once. V and J are TRBV7-6 and TRBJ1-2; tentative D call: TRBD1 (6 bases). This CDR3 has 13 amino acids. Trimming stripped 1 base from V and 4 bases from J, with 7 bases between. In germline, CDR1 is SGHVS, CDR2 FNYEAQ. The CDR3 DNA reads TGTGCCAGCAGCTTAGACAGGGCCTATGGCTACACCTTC. It codes for CASSLDRAYGYTF.

Comments on this clone: The identical CDR3 is also encoded by other nucleotide sequences in the sample. The genes are TRBV29-1 and TRBJ2-1; 10 bases line up with TRBD1. CDR3 length: 12 amino acids. Germline CDR1 and CDR2: SQVTM and ANQGSEA. V lost 6 bases and J lost 8; bases outside the gene matches: 4. The CDR3 loop is CSVEDRGDEQFF. The CDR3 bases are TGCAGCGTGGAGGACAGGGGGGATGAGCAGTTCTTC.

CDR3 in amino acids: CASSGDRGVDQPQHF. The CDR3 nucleotides are TGTGCCAGCAGTGGGGACAGAGGAGTCGATCAGCCCCAGCATTTT. The V gene is TRBV2, the J gene TRBJ1-5; the match to TRBD1 covers 7 bases. Germline V gene sequence: CDR1 SNHLY, CDR2 FYNNEI. The CDR3 has 15 residues. V shed 4 bases and J 5 bases; nucleotides not matched to a gene: 8.

The chain employs TRBV19 and TRBJ1-6, with 12 bases matching TRBD1. The CDR3 covers 15 residues. The ends lost 6 bases at V and 10 bases at J; junction bases unmatched: 7. Germline V gene data show CDR1 as LNHDA and CDR2 as SQIVND (reference sequence). CDR3 in DNA: TGTGCCAGTAGAGAGGGTGGGACAGGGGGCTCACCCCTCCACTTT. Translated: CASREGGTGGSPLHF.

The chain uses TRBV4-1 and TRBJ2-1, with D tentatively TRBD2 (6 bases). Trimming shortened V by 1 base and J by 0 bases, and 13 bases separated the two germline ends. The CDR3 spans 17 residues. Germline V gene sequence: CDR1 MGHRA, CDR2 YSYEKL. This CDR3 reads CASSQVQAGSSYNEQFF. CDR3 nucleotides: TGCGCCAGCAGCCAAGTTCAGGCGGGGAGCTCCTACAATGAGCAGTTCTTC.

This chain uses TRBV11-2 with TRBJ2-1; TRBD2 matches 7 bases. The length of the CDR3 is 15 residues. V trimming: 5 bases; J trimming: 6 bases; junction bases outside the gene matches: 10. From germline, CDR1 is SGHAT and CDR2 FQNNGV. CDR3 sequence (DNA): TGTGCCAGCAGCCGGCAACCGGGGGGTATCAATGAGCAGTTCTTC. This gives the protein CASSRQPGGINEQFF.

The chain employs TRBV29-1 and TRBJ1-2; TRBD1 aligns across 9 bases. In germline, CDR1 is SQVTM, CDR2 ANQGSEA. The CDR3 spans 14 residues. V lost 3 bases, J lost 8 bases, and 10 bases stayed unmatched. The CDR3: CSVEGLGTGRGYTF. The CDR3 nucleotides are TGCAGCGTTGAGGGCCTGGGGACAGGGCGAGGCTACACCTTC. The whole variable domain, remainder taken from reference TRBV29-1 and TRBJ1-2, is SAVISQKPSRDICQRGTSLTIQCQVDSQVTMMFWYRQQPGQSLTLIATANQGSEATYESGFVIDKFPISRPNLTFSTLTVSNMSPEDSSIYLCSVEGLGTGRGYTFGSGTRLTVV.

The CDR3 sequence: CASSQVGGPVKLFF. The DNA of the CDR3 is TGCGCCAGCAGCCAAGTGGGGGGGCCCGTAAAGCTGTTTTTT. The chain employs TRBV4-1 and TRBJ2-2, with D perhaps matching TRBD2 (7 bases). V was trimmed by 1 base and J by 12 bases, leaving 15 bases between them. CDR1 is MGHRA and CDR2 is YSYEKL in the germline V gene. The CDR3 has 14 amino acids.

The chain carries TRBV2 and TRBJ2-3, with a possible D match to TRBD1 (5 bases). The CDR3 runs to 13 residues. V gave up 8 bases and J gave up 4 bases, with 13 bases separating them. Germline assignment: CDR1 SNHLY and CDR2 FYNNEI. The CDR3 DNA reads as TGTGCCAGCGGTAGACAGACAGCAGATACGCAGTATTTT. Protein: CASGRQTADTQYF.

This clone was seen a few times. The chain carries TRBV3-1 (or the pseudogene TRBV3-2) and TRBJ1-1; no clear D gene. This CDR3 has 13 amino acids. V was pared by 0 bases and J by 4 bases, with 6 bases between. The V gene's germline CDR1 is LGHDT and CDR2 YNNKEL (reference sequence). This CDR3 is CASSQDGSTEAFF. Here the CDR3 DNA reads TGTGCCAGCAGCCAAGATGGGAGCACTGAAGCTTTCTTT.

The rearrangement uses TRBV30 and TRBJ1-2; weak D call: TRBD1 (5 bases). From germline, CDR1 is GTSNPN and CDR2 SVGIG (reference sequence). V dropped 0 bases and J dropped 3 bases, with 11 bases sitting between them. CDR3 length: 14 amino acids. The CDR3 reads CAWSVPGRDYGYTF. The CDR3 DNA sequence: TGTGCCTGGAGTGTACCCGGCAGGGACTATGGCTACACCTTC. The full variable domain, with the rest looked up from reference TRBV30 and TRBJ1-2, is SQTIHQWPATLVQPVGSPLSLECTVEGTSNPNLYWYRQAAGRGLQLLFYSVGIGQISSEVPQNLSASRPQDRQFILSSKKLLLSDSGFYLCAWSVPGRDYGYTFGSGTRLTVV.